This T cell receptor beta chain came from a study of shared clonotypes between healthy human individuals. The CDR3 sequence is 13 residues long. V dropped 6 bases and J dropped 6 bases, with 14 bases sitting between them. Germline lookup yields CDR1 LNHDA and CDR2 SQIVND (reference sequence). Generated by immunoSEQ multiplex PCR, the TCRdb table keeps only in-frame clones and is missing some. Of 1,400,000 or so clones in the sample, 98% were seen once. The receptor's source is a man aged 30 to 45 in good health. Sequencing was done on a sample of naive CD4+ T cells sorted from blood. Stated subset: CD45RA+ positively selected. V usage is TRBV19 and J usage is TRBJ1-2; weak D call: TRBD1 (6 bases). This CDR3 reads CASRIDRRDGYTF. The CDR3, as DNA: TGTGCCAGTAGAATCGACAGGAGGGATGGCTACACCTTC.